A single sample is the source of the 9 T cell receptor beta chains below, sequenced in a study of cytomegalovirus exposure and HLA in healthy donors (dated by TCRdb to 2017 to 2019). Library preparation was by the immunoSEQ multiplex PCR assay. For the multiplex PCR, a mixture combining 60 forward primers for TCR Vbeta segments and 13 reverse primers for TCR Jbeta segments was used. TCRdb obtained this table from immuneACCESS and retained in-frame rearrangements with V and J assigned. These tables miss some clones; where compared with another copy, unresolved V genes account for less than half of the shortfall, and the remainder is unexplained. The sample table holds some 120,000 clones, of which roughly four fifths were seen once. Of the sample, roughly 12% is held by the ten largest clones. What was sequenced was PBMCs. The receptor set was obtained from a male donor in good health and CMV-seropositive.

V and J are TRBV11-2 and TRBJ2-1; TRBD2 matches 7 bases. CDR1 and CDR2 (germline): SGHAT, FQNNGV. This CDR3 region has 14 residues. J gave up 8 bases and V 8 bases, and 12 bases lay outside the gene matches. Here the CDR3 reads CASPGPSGSYEQFF. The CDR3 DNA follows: TGTGCCAGCCCAGGGCCTAGCGGTTCTTATGAGCAGTTCTTC.

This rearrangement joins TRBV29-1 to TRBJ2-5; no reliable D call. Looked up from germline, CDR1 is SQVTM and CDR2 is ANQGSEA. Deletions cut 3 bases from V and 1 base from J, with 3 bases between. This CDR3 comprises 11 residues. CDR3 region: CSVDIQETQYF. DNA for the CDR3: TGCAGCGTTGACATCCAAGAGACCCAGTACTTC.

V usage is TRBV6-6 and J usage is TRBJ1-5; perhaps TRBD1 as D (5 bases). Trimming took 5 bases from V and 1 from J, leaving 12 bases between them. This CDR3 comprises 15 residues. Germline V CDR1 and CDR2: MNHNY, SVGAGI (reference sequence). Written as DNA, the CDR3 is TGTGCCAGCAGTCTCAGGGTAGAGAGCAATCAGCCCCAGCATTTT. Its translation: CASSLRVESNQPQHF.

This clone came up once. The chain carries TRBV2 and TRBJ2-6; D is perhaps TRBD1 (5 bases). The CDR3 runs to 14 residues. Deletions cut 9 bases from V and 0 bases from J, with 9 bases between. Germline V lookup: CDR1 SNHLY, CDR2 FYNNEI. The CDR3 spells CARDTASGANVLTF. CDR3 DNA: TGTGCCAGGGACACCGCCTCTGGGGCCAACGTCCTGACTTTC.

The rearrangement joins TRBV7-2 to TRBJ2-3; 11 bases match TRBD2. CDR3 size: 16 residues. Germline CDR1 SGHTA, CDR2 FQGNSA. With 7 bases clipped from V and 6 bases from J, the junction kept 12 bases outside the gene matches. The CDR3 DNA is TGTGCCAGCATGACCGATAGCGGGAGGGTCGGCGATACGCAGTATTTT. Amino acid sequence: CASMTDSGRVGDTQYF.

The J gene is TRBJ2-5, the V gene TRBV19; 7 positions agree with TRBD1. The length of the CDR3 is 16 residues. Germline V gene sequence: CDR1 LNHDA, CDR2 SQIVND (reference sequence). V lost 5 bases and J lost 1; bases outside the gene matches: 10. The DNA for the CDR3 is TGTGCCAGTAGTTCAGACAGGGCTCGGAGCCAAGAGACCCAGTACTTC. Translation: CASSSDRARSQETQYF.

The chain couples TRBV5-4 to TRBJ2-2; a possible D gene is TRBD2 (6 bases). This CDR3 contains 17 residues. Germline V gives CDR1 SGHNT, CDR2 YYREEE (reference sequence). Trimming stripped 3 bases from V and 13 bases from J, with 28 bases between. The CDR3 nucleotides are TGTGCCAGCAGCTCCTCCCCCGGGAGAAGGGTGGAGAGGGCGCTGTTTTTT. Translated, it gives CASSSSPGRRVERALFF.

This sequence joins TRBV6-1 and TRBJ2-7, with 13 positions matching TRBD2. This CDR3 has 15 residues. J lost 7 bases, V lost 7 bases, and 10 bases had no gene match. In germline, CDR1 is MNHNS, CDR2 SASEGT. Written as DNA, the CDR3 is TGTGCCAGCACCATCGGACTAGCGGGAGTGGGAGAGCAGTACTTC. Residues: CASTIGLAGVGEQYF.

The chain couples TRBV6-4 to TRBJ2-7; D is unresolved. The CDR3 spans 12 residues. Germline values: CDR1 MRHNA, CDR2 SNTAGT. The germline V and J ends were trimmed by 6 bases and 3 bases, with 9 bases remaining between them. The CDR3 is CASRGLYYEQYF. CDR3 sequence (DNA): TGTGCCAGCAGGGGCCTCTACTACGAGCAGTACTTC.